These T cell receptor beta chains were read from a single sample in a study of OX40 agonist ivuxolimab in advanced cancers. TCRdb keeps only in-frame clones here, not all; method: immunoSEQ multiplex PCR. The profile shows about 58,000 clones, about 87% of them singletons. The starting material was CD4+ or CD8+ T cells sorted from blood, obtained in a trial of the OX40 agonist ivuxolimab. The receptors shown here come from an adult with an advanced solid tumor such as melanoma, head and neck, liver or kidney cancer. Each CDR3 is given with its conserved first and last residue. A D gene is named only where the DNA matches it firmly. Clone size is given for some rows only: seen once, a few or many times, or a class if the clone is expanded.

v_call: TRBV9; j_call: TRBJ2-3; d_call: NA; clone_size: NA; cdr3_nt: TGTGCCAGCAGCTCCGGAGATACGCAGTATTTT; cdr3_aa: CASSSGDTQYF
v_call: TRBV5-1; j_call: TRBJ2-2; d_call: NA; clone_size: NA; cdr3_nt: TGCGCCAGCAGCAACGGACCGCTGAACACCGGGGAGCTGTTTTTT; cdr3_aa: CASSNGPLNTGELFF
v_call: TRBV7-3; j_call: TRBJ2-2; d_call: NA; clone_size: NA; cdr3_nt: TGTGCCAGCAGCTTAGGGTTGGGGAGCGCCGGGGAGCTGTTTTTT; cdr3_aa: CASSLGLGSAGELFF
v_call: TRBV27; j_call: TRBJ2-7; d_call: NA; clone_size: NA; cdr3_nt: TGTGCCAGCAGCCCTAAAGCTTACTACGAGCAGTACTTC; cdr3_aa: CASSPKAYYEQYF
v_call: TRBV28; j_call: TRBJ2-2; d_call: TRBD1; clone_size: NA; cdr3_nt: TGTGCCACCATGGGACAGGGGGGCACCGGGGAGCTGTTTTTT; cdr3_aa: CATMGQGGTGELFF
v_call: TRBV14; j_call: TRBJ1-5; d_call: NA; clone_size: NA; cdr3_nt: TGTGCCAGCAGCCAGGGATTCAATCAGCCCCAGCATTTT; cdr3_aa: CASSQGFNQPQHF
v_call: TRBV5-6; j_call: TRBJ2-3; d_call: TRBD1; clone_size: NA; cdr3_nt: TGTGCCAGCAGCCGGCAGGGGGTTTCAGATACGCAGTATTTT; cdr3_aa: CASSRQGVSDTQYF
v_call: TRBV4-2; j_call: TRBJ2-3; d_call: TRBD2; clone_size: NA; cdr3_nt: TGTGCCAGCAGCCAAGCGTCGGGAGGGCCCGGAGATACGCAGTATTTT; cdr3_aa: CASSQASGGPGDTQYF
v_call: TRBV6-1; j_call: TRBJ1-2; d_call: TRBD1; clone_size: NA; cdr3_nt: TGTGCCAGCAGTGAAAACCTACAGGGGGCGCAGAGTGGCTACACCTTC; cdr3_aa: CASSENLQGAQSGYTF
v_call: TRBV11-2; j_call: TRBJ2-7; d_call: NA; clone_size: NA; cdr3_nt: TGTGCCAGCAGCACCGGTTCCCCTGCGGGCTCCTACGAGCAGTACTTC; cdr3_aa: CASSTGSPAGSYEQYF
v_call: TRBV7-2; j_call: TRBJ2-7; d_call: TRBD2; clone_size: medium-sized; cdr3_nt: TGTGCCAGCAGCCCCGGGACTAGCTCATCCGAGCAGTACTTC; cdr3_aa: CASSPGTSSSEQYF
v_call: TRBV6-1; j_call: TRBJ1-3; d_call: NA; clone_size: few; cdr3_nt: TGTGCCAGCAGTGAAGCTGGAGGGGGGCGAAACACCATATATTTT; cdr3_aa: CASSEAGGGRNTIYF
v_call: TRBV30; j_call: TRBJ2-7; d_call: TRBD2; clone_size: once; cdr3_nt: TGTGCCTGGAGTATGACTAGCGGCTACGAGCAGTACTTC; cdr3_aa: CAWSMTSGYEQYF
v_call: TRBV21-1; j_call: TRBJ1-2; d_call: NA; clone_size: NA; cdr3_nt: TGTGCCAGCAGCAAAGATAAACGAGGCTACACCTTC; cdr3_aa: CASSKDKRGYTF
v_call: TRBV7-2; j_call: TRBJ2-1; d_call: TRBD2; clone_size: NA; cdr3_nt: TGTGCCAGCAGTCCCGGACTAGCGGAGATCAATGAGCAGTTCTTC; cdr3_aa: CASSPGLAEINEQFF
v_call: TRBV28; j_call: TRBJ2-1; d_call: NA; clone_size: NA; cdr3_nt: TGTGCCAGCAGTTTAGAGGCGTTCACGGGCTGGAATGAGCAGTTCTTC; cdr3_aa: CASSLEAFTGWNEQFF
v_call: TRBV4-1; j_call: TRBJ1-2; d_call: NA; clone_size: NA; cdr3_nt: TGCGCCAGCAGCACCCGACAGGCCGCACAGACCTATGGCTACACCTTC; cdr3_aa: CASSTRQAAQTYGYTF
v_call: TRBV7-9; j_call: TRBJ2-1; d_call: NA; clone_size: NA; cdr3_nt: TGTGCCAGCAGCTTAGTGACCTCCAGAGGTGAGCAGTTCTTC; cdr3_aa: CASSLVTSRGEQFF